These 8 T cell receptor beta chains originate from one sample sequenced in a study of Tregs in tolerant kidney transplant recipients. The repertoire was sequenced with immunoSEQ multiplex PCR; TCRdb's copy has only in-frame clones and lacks some. The repertoire has 90,000 to 120,000 clones, about 90% of them found once; the top ten carry approximately 0.35%. The sample here was CD4+ T cells from blood, taken before the transplant. The source of these receptors is a human donor who received a combined kidney and bone marrow transplant.

CDR3 sequence (DNA): TGCAGCGTTGAGCGACAGGGTTTTGGGGACCCCGGGGAGCTGTTTTTT. Translated: CSVERQGFGDPGELFF. The chain combines TRBV29-1 with TRBJ2-2; 7 bases are a match to TRBD1. The ends lost 3 bases at V and 6 bases at J; junction bases unmatched: 13. CDR1 is SQVTM, CDR2 ANQGSEA, per germline. This CDR3 is 16 amino acids long.

The rearrangement joins TRBV14 to TRBJ2-7, with 10 nucleotides matching TRBD1. V lost 4 bases to trimming and J lost 2 bases; unmatched junction nucleotides: 5. This CDR3 has 15 amino acids. Germline assignment: CDR1 SGHDN and CDR2 FVKESK. The CDR3 DNA is TGTGCCAGCAGCCGACCCGGGACAGGGGCCTACGAGCAGTACTTC. This translates into CASSRPGTGAYEQYF.

This clone was seen more than once but under ten times. CDR3: CASSSREGLGSPLHF. The CDR3 DNA is TGTGCCAGCAGCTCCCGGGAGGGCTTGGGATCACCCCTCCACTTT. The chain employs TRBV7-8 and TRBJ1-6; the D is unclear. Germline CDR1 reads SGHVS; CDR2 reads FQNEAQ. The CDR3 totals 15 residues. V lost 4 bases and J 10 bases, leaving 17 bases between the germline ends.

The CDR3 spells CASSVTGTGDGNTIYF. DNA of the CDR3: TGTGCCAGCAGCGTTACCGGGACAGGGGACGGAAACACCATATATTTT. The rearrangement uses TRBV9 and TRBJ1-3, with 10 bases that match TRBD1. This CDR3 spans 16 amino acids. Germline values: CDR1 SGDLS, CDR2 YYNGEE. After removal of 2 bases from V and 4 bases from J, the junction contained 6 bases not matched to a gene.

The V gene is TRBV7-7, the J gene TRBJ2-5; 11 bases align to TRBD2. This CDR3 comprises 17 residues. Trimming at V came to 4 bases and at J to 3 bases, leaving 10 bases not matched to a gene. The germline V gene encodes CDR1 SSHAT and CDR2 FNYEAQ (reference sequence). Here the CDR3 reads CASSSLSSGGAEETQYF. CDR3 in DNA: TGTGCCAGCAGCTCACTTAGTAGCGGGGGGGCGGAAGAGACCCAGTACTTC.

CDR3 nucleotides: TGTGCCAGCAGCGCGACCGGGACACGCACGGGGGGAAACACCATATATTTT. Amino acid sequence: CASSATGTRTGGNTIYF. This sequence joins TRBV7-2 and TRBJ1-3; maybe TRBD1 (6 bases). The CDR3 has 17 residues. V was shortened by 5 bases and J by 4 bases, with 21 bases between the two germline ends. Germline V gene sequence: CDR1 SGHTA, CDR2 FQGNSA.

V usage is TRBV28 and J usage is TRBJ2-6; 7 bases are shared with TRBD1. Unmatched junction bases numbered 12, after V lost 7 bases and J lost 0 bases. The CDR3 consists of 18 residues. Germline assignment: CDR1 MDHEN and CDR2 SYDVKM. In DNA, the CDR3 is TGTGCCAGCACCCTATTAGGAACAGGGGCCTCTGGGGCCAACGTCCTGACTTTC. Amino acids: CASTLLGTGASGANVLTF.

The rearrangement joins TRBV10-2 to TRBJ1-5, with D possibly being TRBD1 (6 bases). There are 15 residues in the CDR3. From germline, CDR1 is WSHSY and CDR2 SAAADI. V was shortened by 7 bases and J by 8 bases, with 21 bases between the two germline ends. The CDR3 bases are TGCGCCAGCACCCGAGAGGGCGGGGGGCGTGAGCCCCAGCATTTT. This gives the protein CASTREGGGREPQHF.